The T cell receptor (beta chain) under discussion was sequenced for a study of blood T cells in healthy people across ages. Notes on the study in general: TCR beta diversity was tightly associated with the proportion of naive T cells. Any changes in expanded clonotypes were possibly confounded, as donor CMV status remained unknown.

Isolated PBMCs totaled at least 6 million in each sample. Points on this clonotype: Its specificity is unknown.

Through a sample-barcoded 5' primer and a J-beta primer mix, a second PCR was run for roughly 7 to 11 cycles. CDR3-containing paired-end reads numbering at least 2.5 million came from each sample. TCRdb re-derived calls from the 5' RACE reads in MiXCR, one entry per CDR3 protein. The data hold some 900,000 distinct CDR3 sequences, with under 50% observed a single time. The sample consisted of blood. The receptor was isolated from a man aged 25 to 40 in good health.

The CDR3: CASSAYRGYEQYF. The CDR3 nucleotides read TGTGCCAGCAGCGCCTACAGGGGCTACGAGCAGTACTTC. The J gene is TRBJ2-7, the V gene TRBV7-2, with TRBD1 matching 7 bases. V shed 5 bases, J shed 3 bases, and the junction held 4 bases outside the gene matches. This CDR3 spans 13 amino acids. CDR1 is SGHTA, CDR2 FQGNSA, per germline.